The present entry profiles one T cell receptor beta chain with its context. This sample was included in a study of blood T cell repertoires in COVID-19. Looking at the study overall: Samples taken during acute and convalescent COVID-19 were collected in the United States, Italy and Spain. The cDNA or gDNA used as material had been derived from T cells, B-cell-depleted T cells, or PBMCs.

This CDR3 contains 12 residues. The germline V gene has CDR1 ENHRY and CDR2 SYGVKD. The V and J ends lost 4 bases and 1 base respectively, with 4 bases between them. Under the authors' procedure: Reference gene primer amplification in the assay estimated nucleated cell counts. Generated by immunoSEQ multiplex PCR, the TCRdb table keeps only in-frame clones and is missing some. D and trimming were read from the DNA, whereas the V and J calls and clone size are those reported in that table. The table lists more than 75,000 clones, more than 70% of them singletons. Followed longitudinally, the Seattle patients had been enrolled during active infection.

Input material: peripheral blood. The rearrangement joins TRBV10-3 to TRBJ1-2; D unresolved. The source of this sequence is a man between 50 and 59 years old with COVID-19, enrolled during active disease. The DNA of the CDR3 is TGTGCCATCAGTGGCGATAACTATGGCTACACCTTC. Encoded protein: CAISGDNYGYTF.